This T cell receptor beta chain was sequenced in a study of cytomegalovirus exposure and HLA in healthy donors. V dropped 2 bases and J dropped 5 bases, with 13 bases sitting between them. This CDR3 is built from 14 residues. In germline, CDR1 is MNHEY, CDR2 SVGAGI. PCR employed 60 Vbeta and 13 Jbeta primers. The assay was immunoSEQ multiplex PCR, and TCRdb's table has in-frame clones only and misses some. The table includes just over 150,000 clones, less than 85% detected once. V and J are TRBV6-5 and TRBJ2-7; TRBD1 is a possible D gene (5 bases). The sequenced material came from PBMCs. The origin of this receptor is a woman between 50 and 59 years old in good health and CMV-seropositive. CDR3 in amino acids: CASSYQGVINEQYF. Written as DNA, the CDR3 is TGTGCCAGCAGTTACCAGGGTGTAATCAACGAGCAGTACTTC.